Sequencing of this TCR beta chain was carried out in a study of OX40 agonist ivuxolimab in advanced cancers. Generated by immunoSEQ multiplex PCR, the TCRdb table keeps only in-frame clones and is missing some. The table has 45,000 to 60,000 clones, 77% seen once. Study-wide results and caveats: Partial responders treated at 0.1-3.0 mg/kg exhibited clonal expansion among the lowest measured.

A word on this clone: Its antigen is not identified.

Trimming took 5 bases from V and 1 from J, leaving 8 bases between them. This CDR3 has 13 residues. CDR1 is LNHNV and CDR2 is YYDKDF in the germline V gene (reference sequence). Sequencing was performed on CD4+ or CD8+ T cells sorted from blood, taken in a trial of the OX40 agonist ivuxolimab. This TCR was sampled from an adult with an advanced solid tumor such as melanoma, head and neck, liver or kidney cancer. This chain uses TRBV15 with TRBJ1-1; D gene ambiguous. CDR3 loop: CATSRRWNTEAFF. The CDR3 DNA sequence: TGTGCCACCAGCCGGAGGTGGAACACTGAAGCTTTCTTT.